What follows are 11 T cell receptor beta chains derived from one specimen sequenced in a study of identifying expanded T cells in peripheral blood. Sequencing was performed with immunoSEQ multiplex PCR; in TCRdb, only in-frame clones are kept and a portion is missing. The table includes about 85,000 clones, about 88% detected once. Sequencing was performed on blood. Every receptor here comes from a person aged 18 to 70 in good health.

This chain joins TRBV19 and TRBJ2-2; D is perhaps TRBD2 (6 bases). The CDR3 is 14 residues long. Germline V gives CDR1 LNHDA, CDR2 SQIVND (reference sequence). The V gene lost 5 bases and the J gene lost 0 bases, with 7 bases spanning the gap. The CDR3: CASSRDSNTGELFF. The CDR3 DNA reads TGTGCCAGTAGTCGGGACTCGAACACCGGGGAGCTGTTTTTT.

The CDR3 region is CASSLGPSNEKLFF. The CDR3 bases are TGCGCCAGCAGCTTGGGGCCGTCCAATGAAAAACTGTTTTTT. The V gene is TRBV5-1, the J gene TRBJ1-4, with D unresolved. V was cut by 0 bases and J by 5 bases, with 8 bases left in between. The V gene's germline CDR1 is SGHRS and CDR2 YFSETQ. This CDR3 spans 14 amino acids.

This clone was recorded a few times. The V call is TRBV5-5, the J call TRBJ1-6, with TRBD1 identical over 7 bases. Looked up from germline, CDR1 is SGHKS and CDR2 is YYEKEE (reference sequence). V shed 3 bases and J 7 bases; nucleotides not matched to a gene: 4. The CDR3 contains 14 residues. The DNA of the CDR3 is TGTGCCAGCAGCTCGGACAGGCGGAATTCACCCCTCCACTTT. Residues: CASSSDRRNSPLHF.

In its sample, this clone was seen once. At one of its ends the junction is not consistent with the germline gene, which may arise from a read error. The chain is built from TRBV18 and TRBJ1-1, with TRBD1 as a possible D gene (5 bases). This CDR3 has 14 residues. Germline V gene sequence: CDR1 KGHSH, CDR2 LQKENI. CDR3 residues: CASAPVTGNTEAFF. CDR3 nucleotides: TGTGCCAGCGCACCGGTCACAGGGAACACTGAAGCTTTCTTT.

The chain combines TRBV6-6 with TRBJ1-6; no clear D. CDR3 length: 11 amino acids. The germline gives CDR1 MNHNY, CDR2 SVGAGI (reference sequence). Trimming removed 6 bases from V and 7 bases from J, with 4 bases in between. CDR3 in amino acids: CASSLNSPLHF. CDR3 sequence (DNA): TGTGCCAGCAGCCTCAATTCACCCCTCCACTTT.

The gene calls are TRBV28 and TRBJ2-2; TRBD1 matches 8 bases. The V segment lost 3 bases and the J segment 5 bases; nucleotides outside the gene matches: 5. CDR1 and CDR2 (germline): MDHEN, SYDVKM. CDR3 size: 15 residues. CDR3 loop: CASSLPGGLTGELFF. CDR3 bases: TGTGCCAGCAGTTTGCCAGGGGGCCTGACCGGGGAGCTGTTTTTT. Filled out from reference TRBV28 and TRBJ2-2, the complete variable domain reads DVKVTQSSRYLVKRTGEKVFLECVQDMDHENMFWYRQDPGLGLRLIYFSYDVKMKEKGDIPEGYSVSREKKERFSLILESASTNQTSMYLCASSLPGGLTGELFFGEGSRLTVL.

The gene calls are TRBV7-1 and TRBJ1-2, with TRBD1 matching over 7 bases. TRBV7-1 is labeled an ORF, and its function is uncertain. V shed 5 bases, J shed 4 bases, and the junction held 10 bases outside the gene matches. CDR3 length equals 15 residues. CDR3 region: CASSTLGGGSYGYTF. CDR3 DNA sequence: TGTGCCAGCAGCACCCTTGGAGGGGGCTCCTATGGCTACACCTTC.

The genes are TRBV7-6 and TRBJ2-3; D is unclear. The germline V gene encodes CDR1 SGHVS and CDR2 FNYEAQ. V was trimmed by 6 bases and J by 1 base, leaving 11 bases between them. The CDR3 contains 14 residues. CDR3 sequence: CASSPASRTDTQYF. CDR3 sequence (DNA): TGTGCCAGCAGTCCGGCCAGCCGCACAGATACGCAGTATTTT.

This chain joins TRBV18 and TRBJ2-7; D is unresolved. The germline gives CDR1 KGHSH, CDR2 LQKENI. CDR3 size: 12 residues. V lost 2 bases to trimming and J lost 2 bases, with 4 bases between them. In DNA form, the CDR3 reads TGTGCCAGCTCACCAAACCCCTACGAGCAGTACTTC. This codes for CASSPNPYEQYF.

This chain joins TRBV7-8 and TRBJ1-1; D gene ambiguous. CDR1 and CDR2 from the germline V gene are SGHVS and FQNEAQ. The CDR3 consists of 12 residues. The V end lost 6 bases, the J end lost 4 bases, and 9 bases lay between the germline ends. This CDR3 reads CASSRHPTEAFF. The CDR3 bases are TGTGCCAGCAGTCGACACCCCACTGAAGCTTTCTTT.

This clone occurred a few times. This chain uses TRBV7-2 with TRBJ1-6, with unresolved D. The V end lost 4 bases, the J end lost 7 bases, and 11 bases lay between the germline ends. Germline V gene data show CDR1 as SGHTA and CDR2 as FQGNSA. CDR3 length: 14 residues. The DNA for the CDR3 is TGTGCCAGCAGCTCACGTCGGGAGAATTCACCCCTCCACTTT. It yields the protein CASSSRRENSPLHF.